The rows below give T cell receptor beta chains drawn from one sample of a study of T-cell memory formation after mild COVID-19. TCRdb re-derived calls from the 5' RACE reads in MiXCR, one entry per CDR3 protein. The sample consists of around 530,000 distinct CDR3 sequences, about 20% of them appearing once. Sequencing was done on a sample of PBMCs or a T cell subset sorted from them (not recorded which). These receptors came from an adult woman who had mild COVID-19 (a few samples of this study predate the infection). Cell type and time point are not known. The CDR3 runs from the conserved cysteine through the conserved F or W. The D gene is left open where the match is weak. Clone sizes are given selectively: once, few, many, or a class where the clone is expanded.

CDR3aa	CDR3nt	abundance	d_gene	j_gene	v_gene
CASCRQTHADTQYF	TGCGCCAGCTGTCGACAGACGCACGCAGATACGCAGTATTTT	NA	NA	TRBJ2-3	TRBV5-1
CASSQDERGGDEQYF	TGCGCCAGCAGCCAAGACGAGAGGGGTGGCGACGAGCAGTACTTC	NA	NA	TRBJ2-7	TRBV4-1
CASNHILAKNIQYF	TGTGCCAGCAACCATATACTAGCCAAAAACATTCAGTACTTC	few	NA	TRBJ2-4	TRBV5-4
CASSRREFSNQPQHF	TGTGCCAGCAGCCGGAGGGAATTTAGCAATCAGCCCCAGCATTTT	few	NA	TRBJ1-5	TRBV13
CASTLGYEQFF	TGTGCCAGCACCCTTGGCTATGAGCAGTTCTTC	few	NA	TRBJ2-1	TRBV5-4
CASSPILVRTSGSYEQFF	TGCGCCAGCAGCCCCATTCTAGTCCGGACTAGCGGGAGCTATGAGCAGTTCTTC	NA	TRBD2	TRBJ2-1	TRBV5-1
CASSFDRVDTQYF	TGTGCCAGCAGCTTCGACAGGGTAGATACGCAGTATTTT	NA	TRBD1	TRBJ2-3	TRBV12-3/TRBV12-4
CASSLGGAGSFEQFF	TGTGCCAGCAGTTTAGGTGGGGCAGGGTCGTTTGAGCAGTTCTTC	few	NA	TRBJ2-1	TRBV12-3/TRBV12-4
CASSVSGQETQYF	TGTGCCAGCAGCGTGTCAGGTCAAGAGACCCAGTACTTC	many	NA	TRBJ2-5	TRBV6-5
CASSQEDYGETQYF	TGTGCCAGCAGCCAAGAAGACTATGGGGAGACCCAGTACTTC	NA	NA	TRBJ2-5	TRBV14
CASSVDRGRGLPNWVIGAFF	TGTGCCAGCAGCGTAGATAGGGGCAGGGGGCTTCCGAATTGGGTCATTGGAGCTTTCTTT	NA	TRBD1	TRBJ1-1	TRBV9
CAISELPSHF	TGTGCCATCAGTGAATTGCCCTCACACTTT	few	NA	TRBJ1-6	TRBV10-3
CATAPAQGGPYEQYF	TGTGCCACCGCTCCAGCTCAGGGGGGGCCGTACGAGCAGTACTTC	NA	NA	TRBJ2-7	TRBV3-1
CASSSQPGEQYF	TGCGCCAGCAGCTCCCAGCCGGGCGAGCAGTACTTC	few	NA	TRBJ2-7	TRBV5-1
CASSLAGNPYTDTQYF	TGTGCCAGCAGTTTAGCGGGGAACCCTTACACAGATACGCAGTATTTT	NA	NA	TRBJ2-3	TRBV12-3/TRBV12-4
CSARDFGSSYNEQFF	TGCAGTGCTAGAGATTTTGGGAGCTCCTACAATGAGCAGTTCTTC	NA	NA	TRBJ2-1	TRBV20-1
CASSQAIGDGYTF	TGTGCCAGCAGCCAAGCGATAGGGGATGGCTACACCTTC	NA	NA	TRBJ1-2	TRBV12-3/TRBV12-4